The entry below describes one T cell receptor (beta chain). Its target is not known. There are 15 residues in the CDR3. Germline V lookup: CDR1 LGHNA, CDR2 YSLEER. J lost 3 bases, V lost 0 bases, and 4 bases had no gene match. Treatment here: AdE1-LMPpoly-expanded autologous EBV-specific T-cell therapy followed by anti-PD-1 nivolumab. This sample stems from a study of EBV T-cell therapy then PD-1 blockade in nasopharyngeal carcinoma. Only in-frame clones appear in the TCRdb table, and some are missing; sequencing was by immunoSEQ multiplex PCR. In the table there are about 17,000 clones, 80% to 85% of which are singletons.

This sequence was found in a man aged 40-50 years with nasopharyngeal carcinoma. The chain uses TRBV4-3 and TRBJ2-7; TRBD1 matches 8 bases. The specimen comprised CD8+ T cells from blood, sampled at day 0 from a patient whose treatment included autologous EBV-specific T cells and nivolumab. The CDR3: CASSQEEDRVYEQYF. CDR3 nucleotide sequence: TGCGCCAGCAGCCAAGAAGAGGACAGGGTCTACGAGCAGTACTTC.